The rows below give T cell receptor beta chains drawn from one sample of a study of cytomegalovirus exposure and HLA in healthy donors. This table comes from immunoSEQ multiplex PCR, and its TCRdb copy is limited to in-frame clones, with some not included. This table holds some 140,000 clones. Sequences were obtained from PBMCs. These receptors all stem from a woman aged 60 to 75 in good health and CMV-seronegative. CDR3s include the opening cysteine and the closing phenylalanine or tryptophan. The D gene is left open where the match is weak.

cdr3_nt: TGTGCCAGCAGTACCCGGGACAGGGGGCGCCCCCACGAGCAGTACTTC; cdr3_aa: CASSTRDRGRPHEQYF; cdr3_length: 16; v_call: TRBV27; d_call: TRBD1; j_call: TRBJ2-7
cdr3_nt: TGTGCCAGCAGTTACACAGTACCGGACAGCTACACCTTC; cdr3_aa: CASSYTVPDSYTF; cdr3_length: 13; v_call: TRBV6-6; d_call: -; j_call: TRBJ1-2
cdr3_nt: TGTGCCAGCAGCTTAGCGAGGACAGTCGGGCGAAACACCATATATTTT; cdr3_aa: CASSLARTVGRNTIYF; cdr3_length: 16; v_call: TRBV7-9; d_call: -; j_call: TRBJ1-3
cdr3_nt: TGCGCCAGCAGTCAATGTACACCTGCAACTAATGAAAAACTGTTTTTT; cdr3_aa: CASSQCTPATNEKLFF; cdr3_length: 16; v_call: TRBV23-1; d_call: -; j_call: TRBJ1-4
cdr3_nt: TGCGCCAGCAGCCGGAATACGGGACAGGCAATGGGGGGCTACACCTTC; cdr3_aa: CASSRNTGQAMGGYTF; cdr3_length: 16; v_call: TRBV4-1; d_call: TRBD1; j_call: TRBJ1-2
cdr3_nt: TGTGCCAGCAGTGACTTCGGGACAACCAAGGGAAACACTGAAGCTTTCTTT; cdr3_aa: CASSDFGTTKGNTEAFF; cdr3_length: 17; v_call: TRBV25-1; d_call: -; j_call: TRBJ1-1
cdr3_nt: TGTGCCAGCAGTGTGGGTCGGGACATCACCCCAAGCGAAAACACTGAAGCTTTCTTT; cdr3_aa: CASSVGRDITPSENTEAFF; cdr3_length: 19; v_call: TRBV13; d_call: -; j_call: TRBJ1-1
cdr3_nt: TGCGCCAGCAGTGAAGGGACAGGGGTTACCGGGGAGCTGTTTTTT; cdr3_aa: CASSEGTGVTGELFF; cdr3_length: 15; v_call: TRBV10-2; d_call: TRBD1; j_call: TRBJ2-2
cdr3_nt: TGTGCCAGCAGCGACAGCAACTATGGCTACACCTTC; cdr3_aa: CASSDSNYGYTF; cdr3_length: 12; v_call: TRBV6-5; d_call: -; j_call: TRBJ1-2
cdr3_nt: TGTGCGACAGGGAGCTCTGGAAACACCATATATTTT; cdr3_aa: CATGSSGNTIYF; cdr3_length: 12; v_call: TRBV28; d_call: TRBD1; j_call: TRBJ1-3
cdr3_nt: TGCGCCAGCAGCTCGGGAAGTGTGAAACAGGGGACTAGCGGGATTTTCGGTGGAAACATTCAGTACTTC; cdr3_aa: CASSSGSVKQGTSGIFGGNIQYF; cdr3_length: 23; v_call: TRBV5-1; d_call: TRBD2; j_call: TRBJ2-4
cdr3_nt: TGTGCCAGCAGTGAAGTGAGGGGAGGTCAGCCCCAGCATTTT; cdr3_aa: CASSEVRGGQPQHF; cdr3_length: 14; v_call: TRBV6-1; d_call: -; j_call: TRBJ1-5
cdr3_nt: TGTGCCAGTAGTTCAACTCCCAACACTGAAGCTTTCTTT; cdr3_aa: CASSSTPNTEAFF; cdr3_length: 13; v_call: TRBV19; d_call: -; j_call: TRBJ1-1
cdr3_nt: TGCAGCGTTGGCTCAACTAGACGGGCTAGCACAGATACGCAGTATTTT; cdr3_aa: CSVGSTRRASTDTQYF; cdr3_length: 16; v_call: TRBV29-1; d_call: -; j_call: TRBJ2-3
cdr3_nt: TGTGCCAGTAGCTCACGCTCGCGGGAGGAGGGGTACGAGCAGTACTTC; cdr3_aa: CASSSRSREEGYEQYF; cdr3_length: 16; v_call: TRBV19; d_call: TRBD2; j_call: TRBJ2-7
cdr3_nt: TGTGCCAGCAGCCCACAGGGCCTTGAGCAGTACTTC; cdr3_aa: CASSPQGLEQYF; cdr3_length: 12; v_call: TRBV7-8; d_call: -; j_call: TRBJ2-7
cdr3_nt: TGTGCCAGCAGTACAGGGGACGCAAGCGAATTAAACACTGAAGCTTTCTTT; cdr3_aa: CASSTGDASELNTEAFF; cdr3_length: 17; v_call: TRBV28; d_call: TRBD1; j_call: TRBJ1-1
cdr3_nt: TGTGCCAGCAGTATGAGACCGGGGGATACGCAGTATTTT; cdr3_aa: CASSMRPGDTQYF; cdr3_length: 13; v_call: TRBV2; d_call: -; j_call: TRBJ2-3
cdr3_nt: TGTGCCAGCAGTTTGGAGCGGGAGGAGTACGAGCAGTACTTC; cdr3_aa: CASSLEREEYEQYF; cdr3_length: 14; v_call: TRBV28; d_call: TRBD2; j_call: TRBJ2-7
cdr3_nt: TGTGCCAGCAGCCCCCGACTAGCGGGGGGTACTAATGAGCAGTTCTTC; cdr3_aa: CASSPRLAGGTNEQFF; cdr3_length: 16; v_call: TRBV7-2; d_call: TRBD2; j_call: TRBJ2-1
cdr3_nt: TGTGCCAGCAGTTCCAGGTGGAAGCAAGAGACCCAGTACTTC; cdr3_aa: CASSSRWKQETQYF; cdr3_length: 14; v_call: TRBV28; d_call: -; j_call: TRBJ2-5
cdr3_nt: TGTGCCAGCAGTACTAGCGGGTGGATGAAAGAGACCCAGTACTTC; cdr3_aa: CASSTSGWMKETQYF; cdr3_length: 15; v_call: TRBV27; d_call: TRBD2; j_call: TRBJ2-5
cdr3_nt: TGTGCCAGCAGCTTGGCAGGGGTTAATAATTCACCCCTCCACTTT; cdr3_aa: CASSLAGVNNSPLHF; cdr3_length: 15; v_call: TRBV5-4; d_call: -; j_call: TRBJ1-6
cdr3_nt: TGTGCCAGCACTTCTAACAGGGTCTACGAGCAGTACTTC; cdr3_aa: CASTSNRVYEQYF; cdr3_length: 13; v_call: TRBV6-6; d_call: -; j_call: TRBJ2-7
cdr3_nt: TGTGCCAGCAGCCACATCAGGAATTCACCCCTCCACTTT; cdr3_aa: CASSHIRNSPLHF; cdr3_length: 13; v_call: TRBV7-6; d_call: -; j_call: TRBJ1-6
cdr3_nt: TGTGCCATCGGGACAGGGGCTCAAACAAGTTACGAGCAGTACTTC; cdr3_aa: CAIGTGAQTSYEQYF; cdr3_length: 15; v_call: TRBV10-3; d_call: TRBD1; j_call: TRBJ2-7